These 14 T cell receptor beta chains originate from one sample sequenced in a study of T cells in localized non-small cell lung cancer. Produced via immunoSEQ multiplex PCR; TCRdb's table is partial and in-frame only. The data contain roughly 17,000 clones, around 83% of them singletons. The sequenced sample was peripheral blood, obtained before any cancer treatment. The source is a male donor at least 60 years old with stage III lung adenocarcinoma.

V gene TRBV7-9 combines with J gene TRBJ1-1; D remains ambiguous. V lost 8 bases, J lost 7 bases, and 17 bases lay in between. There are 13 residues in the CDR3. Germline CDR1 and CDR2: SEHNR and FQNEAQ (reference sequence). The CDR3 DNA reads as TGTGCCAGCGGAAATTGGGCAGGTAATGAAGCTTTCTTT. This translates into CASGNWAGNEAFF.

The V and J genes are TRBV4-1 and TRBJ2-7; 10 nucleotides line up with TRBD2. The germline gives CDR1 MGHRA, CDR2 YSYEKL. V lost 3 bases to trimming and J lost 0 bases; unmatched junction nucleotides: 5. The CDR3 spans 16 residues. The CDR3 DNA follows: TGCGCCAGCAGCCACACTAGCGGGGTCCCCTCCTACGAGCAGTACTTC. Its protein is CASSHTSGVPSYEQYF.

A note on this clone: The sample holds other DNA sequences that translate to the same CDR3. The rearrangement joins TRBV30 to TRBJ1-3; D is unresolved. Deletions cut 3 bases from V and 1 base from J, with 4 bases between. CDR3 length: 12 amino acids. Germline V gene data show CDR1 as GTSNPN and CDR2 as SVGIG (reference sequence). CDR3 residues: CAWSVSGNTIYF. The CDR3 DNA reads TGTGCCTGGAGCGTGTCTGGAAACACCATATATTTT. The full variable domain, its missing parts supplied by reference TRBV30 and TRBJ1-3, is SQTIHQWPATLVQPVGSPLSLECTVEGTSNPNLYWYRQAAGRGLQLLFYSVGIGQISSEVPQNLSASRPQDRQFILSSKKLLLSDSGFYLCAWSVSGNTIYFGEGSWLTVV.

In its sample, this clone was seen a few times. The chain employs TRBV28 and TRBJ1-5, with D possibly matching TRBD1 (5 bases). The CDR3 contains 15 residues. The V end lost 3 bases, the J end lost 3 bases, and 12 bases lay between the germline ends. Germline V gene data show CDR1 as MDHEN and CDR2 as SYDVKM. This CDR3 reads CASSFSQATNQPQHF. The CDR3, as DNA: TGTGCCAGCAGTTTCTCACAGGCTACCAATCAGCCCCAGCATTTT.

The chain combines TRBV11-2 with TRBJ1-5, with TRBD1 matching 7 bases. CDR1 and CDR2 (germline): SGHAT, FQNNGV. The CDR3 extends over 12 amino acids. The V and J ends lost 5 bases and 7 bases, in that order; junction bases with no gene match: 2. This CDR3 reads CASSQGGQPQHF. The CDR3 DNA follows: TGTGCCAGCAGCCAAGGGGGCCAGCCCCAGCATTTT.

This chain uses TRBV7-2 with TRBJ2-7, with no clear D. From germline, CDR1 is SGHTA and CDR2 FQGNSA. The V end lost 4 bases, the J end lost 6 bases, and 19 bases lay between the germline ends. This CDR3 is 15 amino acids long. This CDR3 is CASSSSQTSSSEQYF. CDR3 nucleotides: TGTGCCAGCAGCTCTAGTCAGACATCCTCAAGCGAGCAGTACTTC.

The rearrangement links TRBV6-5 to TRBJ1-6, with unresolved D. V was clipped by 4 bases and J by 11 bases, with 9 bases between them. The germline gives CDR1 MNHEY, CDR2 SVGAGI. The CDR3 has 12 residues. The DNA for the CDR3 is TGTGCCAGCAGTTGGGGAACGGCACCCCTCCACTTT. Protein product: CASSWGTAPLHF.

The chain carries TRBV7-3 and TRBJ1-1, with 7 positions matching TRBD1. V was clipped by 1 base and J by 3 bases; unmatched bases: 2. Germline values: CDR1 SGHTA, CDR2 FQGTGA. There are 14 residues in the CDR3. As DNA, the CDR3 is TGTGCCAGCAGCTTAAGGCAGGGGGACACTGAAGCTTTCTTT. This translates into CASSLRQGDTEAFF.

The V gene is TRBV5-6, the J gene TRBJ1-1; the match to TRBD1 covers 10 bases. V was clipped by 0 bases and J by 9 bases; unmatched bases: 2. Germline V gene lookup returns CDR1 SGHDT and CDR2 YYEEEE. The CDR3 has 13 amino acids. CDR3 coding DNA: TGTGCCAGCAGCTTGGGGGGACAGGGGAAAGCTTTCTTT. This codes for CASSLGGQGKAFF.

For this clone: A junction boundary mismatches the germline segment, possibly from a read error. V usage is TRBV30 and J usage is TRBJ1-5, with D possibly matching TRBD1 (6 bases). Germline CDR1 GTSNPN, CDR2 SVGIG (reference sequence). The CDR3 runs 13 residues. The CDR3 DNA reads TGTGCCTGGAGTTCGGACAGCAGTCAGCCCCAGCATTTT. Residues: CAWSSDSSQPQHF.

This clone was found once. The rearrangement links TRBV4-1 to TRBJ2-3, with a weak D call TRBD2 (6 bases). The CDR3 is 15 residues long. Germline V gives CDR1 MGHRA, CDR2 YSYEKL. The V end was cut by 4 bases, the J end by 1 base, with 12 bases between. The CDR3 DNA is TGCGCCAGCAGCCCGGAGGGGCAGGGCACAGATACGCAGTATTTT. Protein sequence: CASSPEGQGTDTQYF.

The rearrangement links TRBV10-3 to TRBJ1-6; no clear D. V lost 6 bases, J lost 8 bases, and 11 bases lay in between. Germline V gene sequence: CDR1 ENHRY, CDR2 SYGVKD. CDR3 length: 13 residues. The CDR3 DNA follows: TGTGCCATCAGATTAGACCAGGATTCACCCCTCCACTTT. It translates to CAIRLDQDSPLHF.

V is TRBV7-8 and J is TRBJ2-1, with D perhaps being TRBD1 or TRBD2 (5 bases each). Germline CDR1 SGHVS, CDR2 FQNEAQ. This CDR3 is 15 amino acids long. Trimming cost V 7 bases and J 5 bases, with 18 bases left between them. The CDR3 bases are TGTGCCAGCAACCGGCTGACGGGGACCGACAATGAGCAGTTCTTC. This translates into CASNRLTGTDNEQFF.

V is TRBV5-1 and J is TRBJ2-7; D may correspond to TRBD1 or TRBD2 (5 bases each). This CDR3 comprises 19 residues. V was cut by 0 bases and J by 0 bases, with 22 bases left in between. Germline-derived CDR1 and CDR2 are SGHRS and YFSETQ. CDR3 region: CASSLVPLGARAISYEQYF. In DNA form, the CDR3 reads TGCGCCAGCAGCTTGGTACCGCTCGGGGCCAGGGCGATCTCCTACGAGCAGTACTTC.